These 5 T cell receptor beta chains originate from one sample sequenced in a study of beta chain features in type 1 diabetes. Study-wide results and limits: When Type 1 diabetes patients were examined, their TCRB CDR3s proved moderately but significantly shorter in all four CD4+ subsets.

Antigens for these TCRs are unknown. The authors reverse transcribed all of the isolated RNA, so sequencing captured expressed TCRB transcripts. Some clones are missing from TCRdb's copy, which holds only in-frame ones; the method was immunoSEQ multiplex PCR. Among 500,000 to 850,000 clones, roughly an eighth were seen once, and the ten largest hold 0.035% to 0.045%. Input material: naive CD4+ T cells from blood. These receptors were taken from a man aged 18 to 35 with type 1 diabetes.

This clone was observed a handful of times. The CDR3 here is CASTQANYNEQFF. CDR3 coding DNA: TGTGCCAGCACCCAAGCGAATTACAATGAGCAGTTCTTC. The V gene is TRBV28, the J gene TRBJ2-1; D is unresolved. Trimming left V 7 bases short and J 4 bases short, with 11 bases between. This CDR3 is 13 amino acids long. From germline, CDR1 is MDHEN and CDR2 SYDVKM.

The V gene is TRBV30, the J gene TRBJ2-3, with TRBD2 as a possible D gene (6 bases). The CDR3 loop spans 14 amino acids. CDR1 is GTSNPN, CDR2 SVGIG, per germline (reference sequence). Trimming cost V 5 bases and J 3 bases, with 15 bases left between them. In DNA, the CDR3 is TGTGCCTGGGGAGACGGGGACTCGACAGATACGCAGTATTTT. The encoded protein is CAWGDGDSTDTQYF.

This clone was found a few times. The sample has other DNA sequences that encode this CDR3 too. The V and J genes are TRBV5-6 and TRBJ2-3; 11 nucleotides agree with TRBD2. V shed 4 bases, J shed 5 bases, and the junction held 3 bases outside the gene matches. The CDR3 runs to 14 residues. Germline-derived CDR1 and CDR2 are SGHDT and YYEEEE. In DNA, the CDR3 is TGTGCCAGCAGCCCCGGACTAGCGGGAGATACGCAGTATTTT. Its translation is CASSPGLAGDTQYF.

A few counts support this clone. The chain links TRBV5-1 to TRBJ2-3; D is uncertain. From germline, CDR1 is SGHRS and CDR2 YFSETQ. This CDR3 contains 13 residues. V dropped 3 bases and J dropped 0 bases, with 5 bases sitting between them. Written as DNA, the CDR3 is TGCGCCAGCAGCTCCCCTAGCACAGATACGCAGTATTTT. Encoded protein: CASSSPSTDTQYF.

This clone was seen only a few times. The CDR3 protein is CASSPAGAGPRGGTEAFF. The CDR3 DNA sequence: TGTGCCAGCAGCCCCGCCGGGGCGGGACCCCGAGGTGGTACTGAAGCTTTCTTT. The gene calls are TRBV7-9 and TRBJ1-1; D possibly corresponds to TRBD1 (5 bases). The V end lost 5 bases, the J end lost 5 bases, and 27 bases lay between the germline ends. The germline CDR1 and CDR2 sequences are SEHNR and FQNEAQ (reference sequence). The CDR3 runs 18 residues.